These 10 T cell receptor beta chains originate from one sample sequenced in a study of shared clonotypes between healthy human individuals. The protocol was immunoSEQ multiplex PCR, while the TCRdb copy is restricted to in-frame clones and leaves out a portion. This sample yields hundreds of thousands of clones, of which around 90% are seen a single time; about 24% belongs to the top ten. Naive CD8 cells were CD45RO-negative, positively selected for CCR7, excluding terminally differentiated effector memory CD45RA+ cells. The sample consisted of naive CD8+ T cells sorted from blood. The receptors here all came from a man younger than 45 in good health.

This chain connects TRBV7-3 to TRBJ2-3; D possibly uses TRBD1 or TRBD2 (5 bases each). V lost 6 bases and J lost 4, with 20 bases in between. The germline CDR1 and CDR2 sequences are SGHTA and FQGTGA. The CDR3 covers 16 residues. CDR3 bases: TGTGCCAGCAGTCATGGGACCCCCAAGGACGCAGATACGCAGTATTTT. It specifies CASSHGTPKDADTQYF.

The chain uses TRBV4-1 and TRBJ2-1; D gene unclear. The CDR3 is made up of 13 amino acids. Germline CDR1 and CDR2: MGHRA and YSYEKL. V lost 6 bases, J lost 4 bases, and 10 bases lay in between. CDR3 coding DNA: TGCGCCAGCAGTTTCGAGCTTTACAATGAGCAGTTCTTC. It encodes CASSFELYNEQFF.

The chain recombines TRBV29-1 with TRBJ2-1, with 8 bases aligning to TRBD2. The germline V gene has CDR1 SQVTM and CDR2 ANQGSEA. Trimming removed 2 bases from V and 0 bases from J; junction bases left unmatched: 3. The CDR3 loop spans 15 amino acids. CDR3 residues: CSVESGLASYNEQFF. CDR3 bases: TGCAGCGTTGAATCTGGACTAGCCTCCTACAATGAGCAGTTCTTC.

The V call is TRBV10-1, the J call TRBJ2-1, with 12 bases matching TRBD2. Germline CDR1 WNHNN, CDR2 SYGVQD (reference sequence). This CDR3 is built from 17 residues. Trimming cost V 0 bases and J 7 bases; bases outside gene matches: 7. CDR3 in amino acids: CASSESRLAGAKNEQFF. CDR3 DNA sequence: TGCGCCAGCAGTGAGTCTAGACTAGCGGGAGCTAAGAATGAGCAGTTCTTC.

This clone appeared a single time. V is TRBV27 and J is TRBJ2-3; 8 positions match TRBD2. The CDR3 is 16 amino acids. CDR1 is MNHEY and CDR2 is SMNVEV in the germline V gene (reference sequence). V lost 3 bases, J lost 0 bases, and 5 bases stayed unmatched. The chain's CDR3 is CASSFGAGVSTDTQYF. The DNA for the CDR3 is TGTGCCAGCAGTTTCGGAGCGGGAGTCAGCACAGATACGCAGTATTTT.

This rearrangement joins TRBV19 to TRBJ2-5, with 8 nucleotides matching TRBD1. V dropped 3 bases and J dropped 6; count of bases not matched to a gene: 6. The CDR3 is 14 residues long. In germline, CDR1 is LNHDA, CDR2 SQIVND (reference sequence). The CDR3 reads CASSIAGGLKTQYF. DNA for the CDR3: TGTGCCAGTAGTATTGCAGGGGGCCTTAAGACCCAGTACTTC.

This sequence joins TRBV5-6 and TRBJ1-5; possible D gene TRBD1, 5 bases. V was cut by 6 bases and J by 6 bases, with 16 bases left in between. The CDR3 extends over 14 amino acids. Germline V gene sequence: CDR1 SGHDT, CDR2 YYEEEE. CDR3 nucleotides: TGTGCCAGCAAAAGTTGGGGGGGAGGTCAGCCCCAGCATTTT. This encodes CASKSWGGGQPQHF.

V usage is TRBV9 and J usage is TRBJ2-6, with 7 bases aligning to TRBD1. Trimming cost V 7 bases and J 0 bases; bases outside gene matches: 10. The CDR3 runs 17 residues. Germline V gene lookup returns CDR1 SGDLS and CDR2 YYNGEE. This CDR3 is CASGYGTALSGANVLTF. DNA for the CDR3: TGTGCCAGCGGATACGGGACAGCCCTCTCTGGGGCCAACGTCCTGACTTTC. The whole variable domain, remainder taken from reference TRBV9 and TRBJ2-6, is DSGVTQTPKHLITATGQRVTLRCSPRSGDLSVYWYQQSLDQGLQFLIQYYNGEERAKGNILERFSAQQFPDLHSELNLSSLELGDSALYFCASGYGTALSGANVLTFGAGSRLTVL.

In DNA, the CDR3 is TGTGCCAGCAGCATAGGAATTTCCTACGAGCAGTACTTC. Translating gives CASSIGISYEQYF. The chain links TRBV7-2 to TRBJ2-7, with D unresolved. This CDR3 is 13 amino acids long. CDR1 is SGHTA and CDR2 is FQGNSA in the germline V gene. Trimming shortened V by 5 bases and J by 1 base, and 9 bases separated the two germline ends.

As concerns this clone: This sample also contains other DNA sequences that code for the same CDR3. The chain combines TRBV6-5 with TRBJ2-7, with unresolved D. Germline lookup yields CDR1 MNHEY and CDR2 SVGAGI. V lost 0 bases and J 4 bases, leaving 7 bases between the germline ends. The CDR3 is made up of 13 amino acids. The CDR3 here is CASSYSTSYEQYF. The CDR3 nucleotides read TGTGCCAGCAGTTACTCGACGAGTTACGAGCAGTACTTC.